These 13 T cell receptor beta chains originate from one sample sequenced in a study of blood T cell repertoires in COVID-19. The protocol was immunoSEQ multiplex PCR, while the TCRdb copy is restricted to in-frame clones and leaves out a portion. The sample consists of 200,000 to 250,000 clones, roughly 77% of them appearing once. The sequenced material came from PBMCs or T cells enriched from blood (not recorded which). These receptors came from a man between 40 and 49 years old who had recovered from COVID-19.

This clone showed up just once. The J gene is TRBJ2-1, the V gene TRBV5-1; TRBD1 aligns across 8 bases. The germline V gene has CDR1 SGHRS and CDR2 YFSETQ. This CDR3 spans 14 amino acids. Trimming took 4 bases from V and 5 from J; bases not matched to a gene: 5. The CDR3 here is CASSPRTGNNEQFF. CDR3 nucleotides: TGCGCCAGCAGCCCCAGGACAGGGAACAATGAGCAGTTCTTC.

This clone has just one count. V and J are TRBV2 and TRBJ2-1, with 12 bases matching TRBD1. The germline V gene encodes CDR1 SNHLY and CDR2 FYNNEI. With 7 bases clipped from V and 8 bases from J, the junction kept 9 bases outside the gene matches. This CDR3 is 15 amino acids long. CDR3 in DNA: TGTGCCAGCAAGAGGGACAGGGGGCTGATCTATGAGCAGTTCTTC. It encodes CASKRDRGLIYEQFF.

V usage is TRBV6-1 and J usage is TRBJ1-5; the match to TRBD1 covers 11 bases. Germline V gene sequence: CDR1 MNHNS, CDR2 SASEGT. Trimming at V came to 2 bases and at J to 6 bases, leaving 3 bases not matched to a gene. The CDR3 is made up of 15 amino acids. CDR3 DNA sequence: TGTGCCAGCAGTGAAAGTGGGACAGGGGGTCAGCCCCAGCATTTT. Amino acid sequence: CASSESGTGGQPQHF.

This chain joins TRBV24-1 and TRBJ1-1; D uncertain. Germline V lookup: CDR1 KGHDR, CDR2 SFDVKD. The CDR3 spans 12 residues. V lost 3 bases and J lost 11, with 12 bases in between. The CDR3 protein is CATSDTYQRAFF. The CDR3 DNA follows: TGTGCCACCAGTGATACGTACCAACGGGCTTTCTTT.

This clone was detected only a few times. The sample carries other DNA sequences with the same CDR3. This chain uses TRBV19 with TRBJ2-7, with 7 bases lining up with TRBD2. The CDR3 sequence is 14 residues long. Trimming cost V 2 bases and J 2 bases; bases outside gene matches: 3. Germline CDR1 is LNHDA and CDR2 is SQIVND (reference sequence). The CDR3 region has the DNA TGTGCCAGTAGTATAAGCGGGACCGCCTACGAGCAGTACTTC. It is translated as CASSISGTAYEQYF.

The CDR3 reads CASSAQRGYYGYTF. For the CDR3, the DNA is TGTGCCAGCAGCGCCCAACGAGGGTATTATGGCTACACCTTC. The chain has TRBV9 and TRBJ1-2; D is undetermined. The ends were cut back, 3 bases at V and 5 bases at J, with 14 bases in the middle. The CDR3 is 14 residues long. Germline V gives CDR1 SGDLS, CDR2 YYNGEE.

The chain couples TRBV27 to TRBJ2-7, with TRBD2 identical over 7 bases. The CDR3 totals 15 residues. CDR1 is MNHEY, CDR2 SMNVEV, per germline (reference sequence). After removal of 6 bases from V and 4 bases from J, the junction contained 12 bases not matched to a gene. CDR3 residues: CASSPVREFGYEQYF. The CDR3 DNA reads as TGTGCCAGCAGCCCCGTGCGGGAGTTCGGGTACGAGCAGTACTTC.

The chain joins TRBV5-4 to TRBJ2-6, with D possibly matching TRBD2 (5 bases). Germline loops: CDR1 SGHNT, CDR2 YYREEE (reference sequence). Trimming cost V 6 bases and J 0 bases, with 7 bases left between them. This CDR3 region has 14 residues. The CDR3 reads CASTRGSGANVLTF. Here the CDR3 DNA reads TGTGCCAGCACCCGGGGCTCTGGGGCCAACGTCCTGACTTTC.

The rearrangement joins TRBV5-5 to TRBJ1-2, with D perhaps matching TRBD1 (5 bases). CDR3 length: 16 residues. Germline CDR1 reads SGHKS; CDR2 reads YYEKEE (reference sequence). Trimming stripped 4 bases from V and 0 bases from J, with 16 bases between. CDR3 loop: CASSRGTQAANYGYTF. The DNA for the CDR3 is TGTGCCAGCAGCCGCGGGACCCAAGCCGCTAACTATGGCTACACCTTC.

The chain links TRBV5-1 to TRBJ2-1; 8 bases fit TRBD1. The ends lost 4 bases at V and 5 bases at J; junction bases unmatched: 14. Germline V gene lookup returns CDR1 SGHRS and CDR2 YFSETQ. This CDR3 spans 17 amino acids. Written as DNA, the CDR3 is TGCGCCAGCAGCCGAATAAGCACAGGGGGAACGGACAATGAGCAGTTCTTC. This translates into CASSRISTGGTDNEQFF.

The chain couples TRBV5-1 to TRBJ2-2; 9 nucleotides match TRBD1. The germline V gene encodes CDR1 SGHRS and CDR2 YFSETQ. The CDR3 is made up of 16 amino acids. V gave up 2 bases and J gave up 8 bases; unmatched junction bases: 10. CDR3 in amino acids: CASSFATGGASGELFF. The DNA of the CDR3 is TGCGCCAGCAGCTTTGCTACAGGGGGCGCATCTGGGGAGCTGTTTTTT.

The chain combines TRBV4-1 with TRBJ2-1; D not resolved. The length of the CDR3 is 15 residues. V was shortened by 2 bases and J by 8 bases, with 16 bases between the two germline ends. In germline, CDR1 is MGHRA, CDR2 YSYEKL. The CDR3 loop reads CASSQKPSPLDEQFF. The CDR3 DNA follows: TGCGCCAGCAGCCAAAAGCCGTCCCCTTTGGATGAGCAGTTCTTC.

This chain connects TRBV13 to TRBJ2-1; D possibly corresponds to TRBD1 (6 bases). CDR3 length: 14 residues. CDR1 and CDR2 from the germline V gene are PRHDT and FYEKMQ (reference sequence). Trimming stripped 4 bases from V and 2 bases from J, with 9 bases between. As DNA, the CDR3 is TGTGCCAGCAGCTCCGACAGGACCTACAATGAGCAGTTCTTC. Translation gives CASSSDRTYNEQFF.